Here is one T cell receptor (beta chain) with its context. Its antigen is not known. This same CDR3 is encoded by further DNA sequences in the sample. The data derive from a study of shared clonotypes between healthy human individuals. Study-level results: Naive subsets tended to show greater estimated richness than memory subsets. It was the few donors that limited the genetic and exposure-history diversity represented. Clonotypes that were shared across four donors made up around 5.5% of naive CD4 clonotypes.

The CDR3 consists of 12 residues. Germline lookup yields CDR1 MNHNS and CDR2 SASEGT. V was pared by 4 bases and J by 4 bases, with 6 bases between. Assay execution proceeded at the deep level. The repertoire was sequenced with immunoSEQ multiplex PCR; TCRdb's copy has only in-frame clones and lacks some. The repertoire holds 2 million to 3 million clones, with roughly 93% as singletons. Sequenced sample: naive CD4+ T cells from PBMCs. Subset noted: CD45RA+ positively selected. The clonotype comes from a man younger than 35 in good health. Some clones in this sample may be carry-over from other donors' samples. The chain couples TRBV6-1 to TRBJ2-3; D gene uncertain. The CDR3 DNA follows: TGTGCCAGCAGTGGCGTCGCAGATACGCAGTATTTT. This translates into CASSGVADTQYF.